The 29 T cell receptor beta chains below come from one sample, sequenced in a study of shared clonotypes between healthy human individuals. TCRdb's table, derived via immunoSEQ multiplex PCR, lists solely in-frame clones and lacks some. The profile shows hundreds of thousands of clones, about 96% of them singletons. Naivety among CD8 cells was defined by CD45RO negativity and positive CCR7 selection, thereby excluding terminally differentiated effector memory CD45RA+ cells. Sample: naive CD8+ T cells sorted from blood. These receptors all come from a woman aged 25 to 39 in good health.

V and J are TRBV7-9 and TRBJ2-1; unclear D gene. V lost 5 bases, J lost 9 bases, and 5 bases lay in between. The CDR3 has 10 residues. Germline V gene sequence: CDR1 SEHNR, CDR2 FQNEAQ (reference sequence). The CDR3 loop reads CASSRVEQFF. The CDR3 DNA reads TGTGCCAGCAGCCGGGTTGAGCAGTTCTTC. The full variable domain, in which reference TRBV7-9 and TRBJ2-1 provide the parts outside the CDR3, is DTGVSQNPRHKITKRGQNVTFRCDPISEHNRLYWYRQTLGQGPEFLTYFQNEAQLEKSRLLSDRFSAERPKGSFSTLEIQRTEQGDSAMYLCASSRVEQFFGPGTRLTVL.

The CDR3 nucleotides are TGTGCCAGCAGTTCAGTCCCCCTCACTAGCACAGATACGCAGTATTTT. Translation gives CASSSVPLTSTDTQYF. The chain employs TRBV27 and TRBJ2-3; no clear D gene. Germline V lookup: CDR1 MNHEY, CDR2 SMNVEV (reference sequence). V lost 4 bases and J 0 bases, leaving 14 bases between the germline ends. The CDR3 extends over 16 amino acids.

This chain connects TRBV6-5 to TRBJ1-6, with D unresolved. Trimming took 0 bases from V and 5 from J, leaving 8 bases between them. Germline CDR1 MNHEY, CDR2 SVGAGI. This CDR3 is built from 15 residues. CDR3 sequence (DNA): TGTGCCAGCAGTTACTCGTACGGGGATAATTCACCCCTCCACTTT. Its protein is CASSYSYGDNSPLHF.

This clone was picked up many times. The chain couples TRBV6-1 to TRBJ2-7, with D possibly being TRBD1 (5 bases). Trimming took 3 bases from V and 4 from J, leaving 16 bases between them. CDR3 length: 15 residues. In germline, CDR1 is MNHNS, CDR2 SASEGT. CDR3 DNA sequence: TGTGCCAGCAGTGAGGAAGTACAGGTAGAGTACGAGCAGTACTTC. Amino acids: CASSEEVQVEYEQYF.

The chain couples TRBV19 to TRBJ2-5; tentative D call: TRBD2 (6 bases). TRBJ2-7 matches the DNA end more closely, so the J call is doubtful. CDR1 LNHDA and CDR2 SQIVND come from the germline V gene (reference sequence). The CDR3 runs to 14 residues. CDR3 residues: CASSLGSLGFEQYF. The CDR3 bases are TGTGCCAGTAGTCTCGGGAGTCTCGGGTTCGAGCAGTACTTC.

A note on this clone: Other DNA sequences in this specimen translate into the identical CDR3. The chain has TRBV5-5 and TRBJ1-5; no firm D call. Germline V gene data show CDR1 as SGHKS and CDR2 as YYEKEE (reference sequence). The CDR3 is 14 residues long. V was cut by 0 bases and J by 4 bases, with 8 bases left in between. In nucleotides, the CDR3 is TGTGCCAGCAGCTTGGCCTTGGGGAATCAGCCCCAGCATTTT. It specifies CASSLALGNQPQHF.

V and J are TRBV19 and TRBJ2-2; D gene uncertain. Germline-derived CDR1 and CDR2 are LNHDA and SQIVND (reference sequence). Trimming took 3 bases from V and 3 from J, leaving 11 bases between them. The CDR3 is 15 residues long. This CDR3 is CASSISGFDTGELFF. In DNA, the CDR3 is TGTGCCAGTAGTATTAGTGGGTTCGACACCGGGGAGCTGTTTTTT. Full variable domain (missing parts from reference TRBV19 and TRBJ2-2): DGGITQSPKYLFRKEGQNVTLSCEQNLNHDAMYWYRQDPGQGLRLIYYSQIVNDFQKGDIAEGYSVSREKKESFPLTVTSAQKNPTAFYLCASSISGFDTGELFFGEGSRLTVL.

The chain recombines TRBV10-1 with TRBJ1-1, with D possibly matching TRBD1 (6 bases). V dropped 2 bases and J dropped 3 bases, with 7 bases sitting between them. The V gene's germline CDR1 is WNHNN and CDR2 SYGVQD (reference sequence). The CDR3 runs 13 residues. Here the CDR3 DNA reads TGCGCCAGCAGTGAGGGACAGTACACTGAAGCTTTCTTT. It encodes CASSEGQYTEAFF.

The gene calls are TRBV28 and TRBJ2-7; D remains unclear. The germline V gene has CDR1 MDHEN and CDR2 SYDVKM. V was pared by 8 bases and J by 1 base, with 12 bases between. The CDR3 has 13 residues. The CDR3 protein is CASQAFRSYEQYF. The CDR3, as DNA: TGTGCCAGCCAGGCGTTCCGTTCCTACGAGCAGTACTTC.

The CDR3 spells CASSELQRGNSEAFF. CDR3 sequence (DNA): TGTGCCAGCAGTGAACTACAGAGGGGTAATTCTGAAGCTTTCTTT. This sequence joins TRBV6-1 and TRBJ1-1; tentative D call: TRBD1 (5 bases). Deletions cut 2 bases from V and 6 bases from J, with 16 bases between. The CDR3 has 15 amino acids. Germline lookup yields CDR1 MNHNS and CDR2 SASEGT.

The chain recombines TRBV2 with TRBJ2-7; 8 nucleotides align to TRBD1. J lost 5 bases, V lost 7 bases, and 22 bases had no gene match. In germline, CDR1 is SNHLY, CDR2 FYNNEI. The CDR3 runs to 18 residues. The CDR3 loop is CASKDRPVFGTGTNEQYF. The CDR3 DNA follows: TGTGCCAGCAAAGATCGCCCGGTTTTCGGGACAGGCACGAACGAGCAGTACTTC.

On this clone itself: At the DNA level, this CDR3 is encoded by other sequences in the same sample as well. The chain joins TRBV5-4 to TRBJ1-1; D is unclear. Germline assignment: CDR1 SGHNT and CDR2 YYREEE (reference sequence). This CDR3 contains 12 residues. V lost 3 bases, J lost 8 bases, and 11 bases lay in between. Here the CDR3 reads CASSWGTGEAFF. For the CDR3, the DNA is TGTGCCAGCAGCTGGGGAACCGGGGAAGCTTTCTTT.

The rearrangement links TRBV30 to TRBJ2-3, with no clear D. Between the trimmed V and J ends, which lost 0 bases and 6 bases, there was a span of 7 bases. Germline assignment: CDR1 GTSNPN and CDR2 SVGIG (reference sequence). The CDR3 runs to 12 residues. The CDR3 nucleotides are TGTGCCTGGAGTGTACTGGCGGATACGCAGTATTTT. Its protein product is CAWSVLADTQYF.

The chain joins TRBV9 to TRBJ1-1; the D gene is possibly TRBD1 (5 bases). This CDR3 is built from 13 residues. The V end was cut by 4 bases, the J end by 1 base, with 8 bases between. Germline V CDR1 and CDR2: SGDLS, YYNGEE. CDR3: CASSQGGNTEAFF. In DNA form, the CDR3 reads TGTGCCAGCAGCCAGGGAGGGAACACTGAAGCTTTCTTT.

This sequence joins TRBV2 and TRBJ2-7; the D gene is possibly TRBD1 (5 bases). Per the germline V gene, CDR1 is SNHLY and CDR2 is FYNNEI. With 4 bases removed from V and 2 bases from J, the gap between germline ends came to 6 bases. The CDR3 runs 12 residues. The CDR3 region has the DNA TGTGCCAGCAGTGGACAGCCCTACGAGCAGTACTTC. Residues: CASSGQPYEQYF.

Turning to this clone: The sample contains more than one DNA sequence encoding this CDR3. The chain is built from TRBV27 and TRBJ2-1; D not resolved. Trimming took 4 bases from V and 4 from J, leaving 5 bases between them. The CDR3 is 12 residues long. The V gene's germline CDR1 is MNHEY and CDR2 SMNVEV (reference sequence). DNA of the CDR3: TGTGCCAGCAGTTATGGGTACAATGAGCAGTTCTTC. Translation: CASSYGYNEQFF.

J is TRBJ1-4 and V is TRBV15; no firm D call. Per the germline V gene, CDR1 is LNHNV and CDR2 is YYDKDF (reference sequence). This CDR3 contains 13 residues. Trimming took off 2 bases at V and 7 bases at J, with 8 bases between the two ends. The CDR3, as DNA: TGTGCCACCAGCAGACCCCCGGGTGAAAAACTGTTTTTT. Its translation is CATSRPPGEKLFF.

The rearrangement uses TRBV29-1 and TRBJ2-7, with D possibly TRBD1 on 5 matching bases. Germline values: CDR1 SQVTM, CDR2 ANQGSEA. V was pared by 5 bases and J by 6 bases, with 23 bases between. The CDR3 extends over 15 amino acids. This CDR3 reads CSVLSWAASGREQYF. The CDR3 DNA reads as TGCAGCGTTCTTAGTTGGGCAGCCTCAGGGCGCGAGCAGTACTTC.

Concerning this clone itself: This CDR3 is also generated by other DNA sequences in the sample. V is TRBV10-3 and J is TRBJ2-7; no firm D call. The CDR3 sequence is 14 residues long. Germline CDR1 reads ENHRY; CDR2 reads SYGVKD. Trimming cost V 0 bases and J 0 bases, with 6 bases left between them. The CDR3: CAISESGISYEQYF. DNA for the CDR3: TGTGCCATCAGTGAGTCAGGGATCTCCTACGAGCAGTACTTC.

The chain carries TRBV4-1 and TRBJ2-3, with no clear D. The CDR3 has 14 amino acids. Germline V CDR1 and CDR2: MGHRA, YSYEKL. V was pared by 4 bases and J by 5 bases, with 13 bases between. CDR3 loop: CASSRLRGGDTQYF. CDR3 DNA: TGCGCCAGCAGCCGTCTCCGTGGTGGAGATACGCAGTATTTT.

The genes are TRBV28 and TRBJ2-1; the D gene is possibly TRBD2 (6 bases). The CDR3 runs to 17 residues. V lost 3 bases, J lost 10 bases, and 25 bases lay in between. Per the germline V gene, CDR1 is MDHEN and CDR2 is SYDVKM. Here the CDR3 DNA reads TGTGCCAGCAGTTTCAATCCCTCCCTTGCGGGGCAGAACGAGCAGTTCTTC. Translated, it gives CASSFNPSLAGQNEQFF.

This clone came up once. V is TRBV5-1 and J is TRBJ1-1; D gene uncertain. V was clipped by 0 bases and J by 1 base, with 13 bases between them. This CDR3 is 16 amino acids long. Germline assignment: CDR1 SGHRS and CDR2 YFSETQ. CDR3 protein: CASSLVDSGRNTEAFF. In nucleotides, the CDR3 is TGCGCCAGCAGCTTGGTGGACTCGGGGAGGAACACTGAAGCTTTCTTT. Full variable domain (outside the CDR3, taken from reference TRBV5-1 and TRBJ1-1): KAGVTQTPRYLIKTRGQQVTLSCSPISGHRSVSWYQQTPGQGLQFLFEYFSETQRNKGNFPGRFSGRQFSNSRSEMNVSTLELGDSALYLCASSLVDSGRNTEAFFGQGTRLTVV.

The chain recombines TRBV27 with TRBJ1-5; 7 positions agree with TRBD1. This CDR3 has 15 amino acids. The germline V gene has CDR1 MNHEY and CDR2 SMNVEV (reference sequence). J was trimmed by 0 bases and V by 11 bases; bases with no gene match: 10. The CDR3 region is CASMGTAYSNQPQHF. CDR3 DNA: TGTGCCTCAATGGGGACAGCTTATAGCAATCAGCCCCAGCATTTT.

The chain combines TRBV2 with TRBJ2-3; maybe TRBD1 (6 bases). This CDR3 has 15 residues. V shed 6 bases and J shed 1 base, with 14 bases lying between them. Germline V lookup: CDR1 SNHLY, CDR2 FYNNEI. The CDR3 is CASSDRTIGTDTQYF. The CDR3 DNA reads TGTGCCAGCAGCGACAGGACGATTGGCACAGATACGCAGTATTTT.

This clone was detected once. CDR3 region: CASSPVGGFGYEQYF. The CDR3 nucleotides read TGTGCCAGCAGCCCCGTGGGGGGGTTCGGCTACGAGCAGTACTTC. The gene calls are TRBV9 and TRBJ2-7; 7 bases agree with TRBD2. V shed 4 bases, J shed 3 bases, and the junction held 10 bases outside the gene matches. The CDR3 has 15 amino acids. Per the germline V gene, CDR1 is SGDLS and CDR2 is YYNGEE.

The J gene is TRBJ2-1, the V gene TRBV19; possibly TRBD1 for D (5 bases). Trimming left V 3 bases short and J 7 bases short, with 16 bases between. The CDR3 is made up of 15 amino acids. CDR1 is LNHDA and CDR2 is SQIVND in the germline V gene (reference sequence). The CDR3, as DNA: TGTGCCAGTAGTATTTGGCTAGGGGATGGAAATGAGCAGTTCTTC. It yields the protein CASSIWLGDGNEQFF.

V gene TRBV28 combines with J gene TRBJ1-6; no clear D. This CDR3 is built from 14 residues. V lost 2 bases and J 8 bases, leaving 10 bases between the germline ends. CDR1 and CDR2 from the germline V gene are MDHEN and SYDVKM. Written as DNA, the CDR3 is TGTGCCAGCAGTTTAGGGTCGTGGGATTCACCCCTCCACTTT. Translation: CASSLGSWDSPLHF.

V is TRBV5-4 and J is TRBJ2-2; TRBD2 matches 7 bases. CDR1 and CDR2 (germline): SGHNT, YYREEE (reference sequence). This CDR3 is built from 17 residues. J was trimmed by 6 bases and V by 3 bases; bases with no gene match: 14. The CDR3 bases are TGTGCCAGCAGCTCTAGCGTGGGGAGGGCCTTTCCCGGGGAGCTGTTTTTT. Translation: CASSSSVGRAFPGELFF.

About this clone: Other nucleotide sequences from this sample produce the same CDR3. The rearrangement uses TRBV6-5 and TRBJ2-3; TRBD2 agrees at 13 bases. The length of the CDR3 is 15 residues. Germline loops: CDR1 MNHEY, CDR2 SVGAGI. V lost 5 bases and J lost 5; bases outside the gene matches: 4. DNA for the CDR3: TGTGCCAGCAGTCCCTGGACTAGCGGGGGAGATACGCAGTATTTT. Translating it yields CASSPWTSGGDTQYF.